Listed below are T cell receptor beta chains from one sample, sequenced in a study of cytomegalovirus exposure and HLA in healthy donors. Profiling relied on immunoSEQ multiplex PCR, and the TCRdb table lists in-frame clones only, not all of them. The data contain about 86,000 clones, 85% to 95% of them seen just once; the ten biggest clones take up about 0.68%. The sample taken for sequencing was PBMCs. The receptors come from a man aged 18 to 30 in good health and CMV-seronegative. CDR3s include the opening cysteine and the closing phenylalanine or tryptophan. The D gene is left open where the match is weak. For some rows the clone size is stated as once, few or many, or as a class when expanded; others skip it.

abundance,d_gene,j_gene,v_gene,CDR3nt,CDR3aa
-,TRBD1,TRBJ1-2,TRBV4-2,TGTGCCAGCAGCCTACCCGGACAGGGGGCATCCTATGGCTACACCTTC,CASSLPGQGASYGYTF
-,TRBD1,TRBJ1-2,TRBV11-2,TGTGCCAGCAGCCAGATAAGACAGGGGTATCACTATGGCTACACCTTC,CASSQIRQGYHYGYTF
-,-,TRBJ2-4,TRBV25-1,TGTGCCAGCAGTGAAGGACCAGGGGGGCTAGCCAAAAACATTCAGTACTTC,CASSEGPGGLAKNIQYF
-,-,TRBJ2-3,TRBV5-4,TGTGCCAGCAGCTATCAGTCAGATACGCAGTATTTT,CASSYQSDTQYF
-,TRBD1,TRBJ1-2,TRBV5-5,TGTGCCAGCAGCCTGCAGGGGGCTGGGGGCTATGGCTACACCTTC,CASSLQGAGGYGYTF
-,TRBD1,TRBJ1-1,TRBV19,TGTGCCAGTAGTATAAGGGACAGCAACACTGAAGCTTTCTTT,CASSIRDSNTEAFF
-,TRBD2,TRBJ2-7,TRBV27,TGTGCCAGCAGCGCTAGCGGGAGGCTTACCTACGAGCAGTACTTC,CASSASGRLTYEQYF
-,-,TRBJ2-2,TRBV13,TGTGCCAGCAGCCCCCTGGGGCAGGGGAACACCGGGGAGCTGTTTTTT,CASSPLGQGNTGELFF
-,-,TRBJ1-5,TRBV27,TGTGCCAGCAGTTTACAGGGTACCCCTAGCAATCAGCCCCAGCATTTT,CASSLQGTPSNQPQHF
-,-,TRBJ1-1,TRBV5-1,TGCGCCAGCAGCTCTCAGGGCACTGAAGCTTTCTTT,CASSSQGTEAFF
-,TRBD1,TRBJ2-7,TRBV6-4,TGTGCCAGCACGATAAGACAGGGCCCCTACGAGCAGTACTTC,CASTIRQGPYEQYF
-,TRBD2,TRBJ2-7,TRBV7-2,TGTGCCAGCAGCTTAGCGTTGAGCGGGGTCAAGCAGTACTTC,CASSLALSGVKQYF
-,-,TRBJ1-1,TRBV10-2,TGCGCCAGCACTTACAACACCGGGGAGACTGAAGCTTTCTTT,CASTYNTGETEAFF
-,-,TRBJ1-5,TRBV7-2,TGTGCCAGCAGCCGTGTACCAGGAAATCAGCCCCAGCATTTT,CASSRVPGNQPQHF
-,TRBD1,TRBJ2-7,TRBV30,TGTGCCTGGAGGGAGGACAGGGGTTACGAGCAGTACTTC,CAWREDRGYEQYF
-,TRBD1,TRBJ1-5,TRBV15,TGTGCCACCAGCAAAGGGCCGGACAGGGGATATCAGCCCCAGCATTTT,CATSKGPDRGYQPQHF
-,TRBD2,TRBJ2-1,TRBV5-1,TGCGCCAGCAGCTCGGGAGGCCTTCGGGGTTACAATGAGCAGTTCTTC,CASSSGGLRGYNEQFF
-,TRBD1,TRBJ2-7,TRBV28,TGTGCCAGCAGGGGGACAGGGGAACCCTACGAGCAGTACTTC,CASRGTGEPYEQYF
-,TRBD1,TRBJ2-1,TRBV5-1,TGCGCCAGCAGCATGGGACAGGAAGAATACAATGAGCAGTTCTTC,CASSMGQEEYNEQFF
once,-,TRBJ2-6,TRBV5-8,TGTGCCAGCAGCTTGTGGCAGGGGAGCTCTGGGGCCAACGTCCTGACTTTC,CASSLWQGSSGANVLTF
-,-,TRBJ2-1,TRBV11-2,TGTGCCAGCAGCTGGGAGTTTGAGCAGTTCTTC,CASSWEFEQFF
-,-,TRBJ2-3,TRBV5-4,TGTGCCAGCAGCACGGACACTTACACAGATACGCAGTATTTT,CASSTDTYTDTQYF
-,-,TRBJ2-2,TRBV27,TGTGCCAGCAGTTCCCTCGCGAGCGGCATGGGGGAGCTGTTTTTT,CASSSLASGMGELFF
-,-,TRBJ1-1,TRBV12-5,TGTGCTAGTGGTTTGGAGGGGGTAGGAGCTTTCTTT,CASGLEGVGAFF
-,TRBD2,TRBJ2-5,TRBV6-5,TGTGCCAGCAGTGTACTAGCGGGGGCCCAAGAGACCCAGTACTTC,CASSVLAGAQETQYF
-,-,TRBJ2-7,TRBV27,TGTGCCAGCAGGGGGCAGATCTACGAGCAGTACTTC,CASRGQIYEQYF
-,-,TRBJ2-7,TRBV5-1,TGCGCCAGCAGCTTGCGGTCGACAGGCCAAACCTACGAGCAGTACTTC,CASSLRSTGQTYEQYF
few,-,TRBJ1-2,TRBV5-1,TGCGCCAGCAGCTTCTGGGGAGGAGGCTACACCTTC,CASSFWGGGYTF
-,-,TRBJ1-1,TRBV13,TGTGCCAGCAGCATATTACAGGCACCGAACACTGAAGCTTTCTTT,CASSILQAPNTEAFF
-,-,TRBJ1-1,TRBV10-3,TGTGCCATCACCTCCGAGGTCGGTAACACTGAAGCTTTCTTT,CAITSEVGNTEAFF
-,-,TRBJ2-7,TRBV7-6,TGTGCCAGCAGCCCAGAGGACACGCCCGCCTACGAGCAGTACTTC,CASSPEDTPAYEQYF
-,TRBD1,TRBJ1-2,TRBV27,TGTGCCAGCAGTTTTGGGGTAGGGACAGGGGATGGCTACACCTTC,CASSFGVGTGDGYTF
-,-,TRBJ1-2,TRBV7-9,TGTGCCAGCAGCTTAGGAGGGTACTATGGCTACACCTTC,CASSLGGYYGYTF
-,-,TRBJ1-4,TRBV4-2,TGTGCCAGCAGCCAAGACTGGTCCCCTTCGGGAGGGGGACCCTCCGGTAATAATGAAAAACTGTTTTTT,CASSQDWSPSGGGPSGNNEKLFF
once,-,TRBJ1-1,TRBV5-4,TGTGCCAGCAGCTTCCCAGGGCCCACTGAAGCTTTCTTT,CASSFPGPTEAFF
once,-,TRBJ2-2,TRBV13,TGTGCCAGCAGCCCCCGCGCCGGGGAGCTGTTTTTT,CASSPRAGELFF
-,-,TRBJ2-7,TRBV5-6,TGTGCCAGCAGCTTGAGCGGACGATCCGGGGAGCAGTACTTC,CASSLSGRSGEQYF
-,-,TRBJ2-2,TRBV29-1,TGCAGCGTTGTTAGGGGGAACACCGGGGAGCTGTTTTTT,CSVVRGNTGELFF
-,-,TRBJ1-4,TRBV18,TGTGCCAGCTCACCGGGAGGGGCGCGGACTAATGAAAAACTGTTTTTT,CASSPGGARTNEKLFF
-,-,TRBJ1-2,TRBV19,TGTGCCAGTAGGGCACCTAACTATGGCTACACCTTC,CASRAPNYGYTF